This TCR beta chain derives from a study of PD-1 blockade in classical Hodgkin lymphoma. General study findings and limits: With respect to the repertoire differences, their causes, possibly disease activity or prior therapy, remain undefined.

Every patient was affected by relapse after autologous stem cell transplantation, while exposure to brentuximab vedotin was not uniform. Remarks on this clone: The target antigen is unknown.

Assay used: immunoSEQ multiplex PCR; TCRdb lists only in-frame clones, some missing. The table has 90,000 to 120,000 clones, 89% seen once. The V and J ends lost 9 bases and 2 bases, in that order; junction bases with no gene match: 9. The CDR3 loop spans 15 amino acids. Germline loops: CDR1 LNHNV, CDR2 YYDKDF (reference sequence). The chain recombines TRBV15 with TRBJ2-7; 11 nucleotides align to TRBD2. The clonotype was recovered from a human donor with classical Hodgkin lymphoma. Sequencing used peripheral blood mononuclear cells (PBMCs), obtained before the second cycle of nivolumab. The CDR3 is CATRPGLAATYEQYF. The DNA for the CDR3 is TGTGCCACGAGACCGGGACTAGCGGCCACCTACGAGCAGTACTTC.